Below, 21 T cell receptor beta chains from the same sample are listed, as sequenced in a study of shared clonotypes between healthy human individuals. Produced via immunoSEQ multiplex PCR; TCRdb's table is partial and in-frame only. The sample yields fewer than 600,000 clones, around 77% seen once. The sequenced sample was PBMCs. The source is a woman aged 40-49 years in good health. Some clones in this sample may be carry-over from other donors' samples.

This clone was observed a single time. The V call is TRBV27, the J call TRBJ2-1; D is uncertain. Trimming cost V 0 bases and J 4 bases, with 19 bases left between them. The V gene's germline CDR1 is MNHEY and CDR2 SMNVEV (reference sequence). The CDR3 has 18 residues. CDR3 sequence reads: CASSLSMPRPGRYNEQFF. The CDR3 region has the DNA TGTGCCAGCAGTTTATCGATGCCGCGGCCGGGCAGATACAATGAGCAGTTCTTC.

In this sample, this clone turned up a few times. CDR3 sequence: CASSLVQTGGELFF. As DNA, the CDR3 is TGTGCCAGCAGCTTAGTACAGACCGGCGGGGAGCTGTTTTTT. The chain recombines TRBV7-9 with TRBJ2-2; D uncertain. The germline V and J ends were trimmed by 1 base and 7 bases, with 10 bases remaining between them. Germline V lookup: CDR1 SEHNR, CDR2 FQNEAQ (reference sequence). This CDR3 contains 14 residues.

The DNA of the CDR3 is TGTGCCAGCAGCTTAACCCAGGGGACCGGGGAGCTGTTTTTT. It codes for CASSLTQGTGELFF. The chain uses TRBV7-3 and TRBJ2-2; the D gene is possibly TRBD1 (6 bases). CDR1 is SGHTA, CDR2 FQGTGA, per germline. Deletions cut 0 bases from V and 5 bases from J, with 7 bases between. The CDR3 length is 14 residues.

With respect to this clone: A read error is possible here, since a much larger clone lies one base away. The same CDR3 is also encoded by other DNA sequences in this sample. The V gene is TRBV7-9, the J gene TRBJ2-2; perhaps TRBD2 as D (5 bases). The germline gives CDR1 SEHNR, CDR2 FQNEAQ (reference sequence). The CDR3 totals 14 residues. CDR3: CASSQRMNTGELFF. As DNA, the CDR3 is TGTGCCAGCAGCCAGAGGATGAACACCGGGGAGCTGTTCTTT.

In nucleotides, the CDR3 is TGTGCCTGGAGTCACGGGACGGCTAATGAAAAACTGTTTTTT. Translation: CAWSHGTANEKLFF. The gene calls are TRBV30 and TRBJ1-4; possibly TRBD1 for D (5 bases). Trimming took 2 bases from V and 3 from J, leaving 10 bases between them. Germline loops: CDR1 GTSNPN, CDR2 SVGIG (reference sequence). The CDR3 covers 14 residues.

The V and J genes are TRBV5-4 and TRBJ2-1; no clear D. This CDR3 comprises 15 residues. The germline V and J ends were trimmed by 0 bases and 2 bases, with 9 bases remaining between them. The germline V gene has CDR1 SGHNT and CDR2 YYREEE (reference sequence). CDR3 coding DNA: TGTGCCAGCAGCTTGGAAACGGGCCCCTACAATGAGCAGTTCTTC. Its protein is CASSLETGPYNEQFF.

Turning to this clone: Other DNA sequences in the sample encode the same CDR3. The chain has TRBV7-2 and TRBJ1-2, with D tentatively TRBD1 (5 bases). CDR3 size: 14 residues. With 3 bases removed from V and 4 bases from J, the gap between germline ends came to 12 bases. From germline, CDR1 is SGHTA and CDR2 FQGNSA. The CDR3 loop is CASSLGRGVYGYTF. The CDR3 bases are TGTGCCAGCAGCTTGGGACGGGGGGTCTATGGCTACACCTTC.

In DNA form, the CDR3 reads TGCGCCAGCAGCCAAGAGTGGCAGGGCCGGTTTGTGAATGAGCAGTTCTTC. It is translated as CASSQEWQGRFVNEQFF. The chain recombines TRBV4-3 with TRBJ2-1; D perhaps matches TRBD1 (5 bases). CDR3 length: 17 amino acids. Germline V lookup: CDR1 LGHNA, CDR2 YSLEER. V was cut by 0 bases and J by 7 bases, with 19 bases left in between.

V is TRBV6-6 and J is TRBJ1-3; TRBD1 might be the D (6 bases). This CDR3 has 14 amino acids. The V end lost 4 bases, the J end lost 0 bases, and 7 bases lay between the germline ends. Germline loops: CDR1 MNHNY, CDR2 SVGAGI (reference sequence). DNA of the CDR3: TGTGCCAGCAGTTGGACAGTCTCTGGAAACACCATATATTTT. It codes for CASSWTVSGNTIYF.

This clone was recorded only once. The J gene is TRBJ2-7, the V gene TRBV27; 9 bases align to TRBD1. The CDR3 loop spans 14 amino acids. The J segment lost 7 bases and the V segment lost 4 bases, leaving 8 bases of the junction unmatched. CDR1 is MNHEY and CDR2 is SMNVEV in the germline V gene (reference sequence). CDR3 sequence: CASSSGQGEVEQYF. The CDR3 DNA is TGTGCCAGCAGTTCGGGACAGGGAGAGGTGGAGCAGTACTTC.

The chain has TRBV30 and TRBJ2-1; D uncertain. The ends were cut back, 2 bases at V and 5 bases at J, with 7 bases in the middle. There are 12 residues in the CDR3. Germline loops: CDR1 GTSNPN, CDR2 SVGIG (reference sequence). CDR3: CAWSFRNNEQFF. The CDR3 DNA reads as TGTGCCTGGAGTTTCAGAAACAATGAGCAGTTCTTC. Variable domain in full (rest from reference TRBV30 and TRBJ2-1): SQTIHQWPATLVQPVGSPLSLECTVEGTSNPNLYWYRQAAGRGLQLLFYSVGIGQISSEVPQNLSASRPQDRQFILSSKKLLLSDSGFYLCAWSFRNNEQFFGPGTRLTVL.

This clone was observed a single time. The chain combines TRBV2 with TRBJ2-7; 7 positions agree with TRBD1. Looked up from germline, CDR1 is SNHLY and CDR2 is FYNNEI. After removal of 4 bases from V and 3 bases from J, the junction contained 6 bases not matched to a gene. The CDR3 totals 14 residues. The CDR3 here is CASSVRGQSYEQYF. CDR3 coding DNA: TGTGCCAGCAGTGTCCGGGGACAGAGCTACGAGCAGTACTTC.

The chain recombines TRBV5-1 with TRBJ2-1, with 8 positions matching TRBD2. The CDR3 runs 15 residues. Germline V gives CDR1 SGHRS, CDR2 YFSETQ. The V gene end was trimmed by 5 bases and the J gene end by 5 bases; junction bases not matched to a gene: 9. The CDR3 sequence is CASSRSLAGHNEQFF. The CDR3 bases are TGCGCCAGCAGTAGGAGCCTAGCGGGTCACAATGAGCAGTTCTTC.

In this sample, this clone turned up once. Other DNA sequences in this sample translate to the same CDR3. This rearrangement joins TRBV15 to TRBJ1-5; 9 bases align to TRBD1. CDR3 length: 15 amino acids. J lost 6 bases, V lost 0 bases, and 3 bases had no gene match. Germline V gene sequence: CDR1 LNHNV, CDR2 YYDKDF (reference sequence). CDR3 region: CATSREGQGGQPQHF. The DNA of the CDR3 is TGTGCCACCAGCAGAGAGGGACAGGGCGGTCAGCCCCAGCATTTT.

The gene calls are TRBV10-2 and TRBJ2-5; 15 nucleotides match TRBD2. The CDR3 totals 15 residues. V trimming: 8 bases; J trimming: 4 bases; junction bases outside the gene matches: 5. Germline assignment: CDR1 WSHSY and CDR2 SAAADI. In DNA, the CDR3 is TGCGCCAGCGGACTAGCGGGAGGGGGAGGAGAGACCCAGTACTTC. This sequence encodes CASGLAGGGGETQYF.

J is TRBJ1-2 and V is TRBV7-2; D is uncertain. The CDR3 is 15 residues long. V lost 0 bases and J lost 5, with 13 bases in between. From germline, CDR1 is SGHTA and CDR2 FQGNSA. The CDR3 bases are TGTGCCAGCAGCTTAGCGCTCTCCCCCGTATATGGCTACACCTTC. It encodes CASSLALSPVYGYTF.

This chain links TRBV6-6 with TRBJ2-1, with D maybe TRBD1 (5 bases). Germline CDR1 MNHNY, CDR2 SVGAGI (reference sequence). V shed 2 bases and J shed 7 bases, with 15 bases lying between them. The CDR3 covers 15 residues. CDR3 sequence reads: CASSYPTVQGNEQFF. CDR3 nucleotides: TGTGCCAGCAGTTACCCGACAGTACAAGGGAATGAGCAGTTCTTC.

The V call is TRBV7-2, the J call TRBJ2-3; D is uncertain. Germline values: CDR1 SGHTA, CDR2 FQGNSA. Trimming pared 6 bases from V and 1 base from J, leaving 14 bases between. CDR3 length: 15 residues. CDR3 region: CASRWVVGGTDTQYF. CDR3 in DNA: TGTGCCAGCAGGTGGGTCGTTGGTGGCACAGATACGCAGTATTTT.

This clone occurred once. A far larger clone is a single base away, which makes a read error likely. This specimen includes other DNA sequences encoding the same CDR3. The chain recombines TRBV18 with TRBJ1-1; D gene uncertain. CDR1 and CDR2 from the germline V gene are KGHSH and LQKENI. The CDR3 has 13 residues. The CDR3: CASSLYMWTEAFF. In DNA form, the CDR3 reads TGCGCCAGCTCATTATACATGTGGACTGAAGCTTTCTTT.

With regard to this clone: This specimen includes other DNA sequences encoding the same CDR3. The chain couples TRBV6-5 to TRBJ1-4; D not resolved. The CDR3 has 15 residues. With 0 bases removed from V and 8 bases from J, the gap between germline ends came to 13 bases. The germline V gene encodes CDR1 MNHEY and CDR2 SVGAGI. The CDR3 sequence: CASSYSMADTEKLFF. The CDR3 DNA follows: TGTGCCAGCAGTTACTCGATGGCGGATACGGAAAAACTGTTTTTT.

Concerning this clone: An end of the junction differs from the germline gene, which may be a read error. The chain carries TRBV29-1 and TRBJ2-7; 8 nucleotides line up with TRBD2. The CDR3 sequence is 12 residues long. CDR1 SQVTM and CDR2 ANQGSEA come from the germline V gene. The CDR3 coding sequence is TGCGGCGTCGGGACTAGAGGATTTGAGCAGTACTTC. It specifies CGVGTRGFEQYF.